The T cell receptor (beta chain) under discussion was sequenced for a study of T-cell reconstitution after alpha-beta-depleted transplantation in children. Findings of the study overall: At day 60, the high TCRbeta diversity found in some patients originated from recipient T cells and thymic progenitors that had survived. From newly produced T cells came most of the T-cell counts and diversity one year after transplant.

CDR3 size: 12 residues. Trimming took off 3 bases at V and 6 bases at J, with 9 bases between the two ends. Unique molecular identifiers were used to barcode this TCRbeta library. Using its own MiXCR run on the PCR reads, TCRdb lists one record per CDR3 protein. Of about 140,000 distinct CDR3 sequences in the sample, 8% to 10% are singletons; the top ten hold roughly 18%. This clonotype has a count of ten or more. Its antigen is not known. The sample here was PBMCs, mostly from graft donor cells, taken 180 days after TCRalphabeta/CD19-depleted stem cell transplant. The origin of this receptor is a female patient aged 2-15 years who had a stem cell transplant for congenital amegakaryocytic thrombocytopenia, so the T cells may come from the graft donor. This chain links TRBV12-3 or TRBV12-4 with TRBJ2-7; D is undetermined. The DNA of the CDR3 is TGTGCCAGCAGTTTTGCCGGGTTCGAGCAGTACTTC. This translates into CASSFAGFEQYF.